A selection of T cell receptor beta chains follows, all from one sample in a study of T cell repertoires in cytomegalovirus infection. Their cognate antigens are unknown. TCRdb reanalysed the reads using MiXCR and keeps one entry per CDR3 protein. This sample has 200,000 to 250,000 distinct CDR3 sequences; approximately 40% occur once, and the top ten carry roughly three fifths. Sequenced material: CD8+ T cells from cultured PBMCs, taken from culture after CMV antigen stimulation. The receptors derive from a human donor in good health (CMV status not recorded). Some clones in this sample may be carry-over from other donors' samples. Both conserved end residues are part of each CDR3. A D gene is named only where the DNA matches it firmly. Not all rows give a size; the values are once, few, many and, for expanded clones, a class.

v_call,j_call,d_call,clone_size,cdr3_aa,cdr3_nt
TRBV12-3/TRBV12-4,TRBJ2-1,TRBD1,.,CASSHRTGGNEQFF,TGTGCCAGCAGTCATCGGACAGGGGGCAATGAGCAGTTCTTC
TRBV7-2,TRBJ2-7,TRBD1,many,CASSTRQGDYEQYF,TGTGCCAGCAGCACCCGACAGGGGGACTACGAGCAGTACTTC
TRBV28,TRBJ1-1,.,.,CASRRRLTRNTEAFF,TGTGCCAGCAGACGACGACTGACGAGGAACACTGAAGCTTTCTTT
TRBV11-2,TRBJ1-2,.,.,CASSFGRGYGYTF,TGTGCCAGCAGCTTCGGCAGAGGATATGGCTACACCTTC
TRBV29-1,TRBJ2-7,.,.,CSSGEDLGEQYF,TGCAGTTCTGGAGAGGACCTTGGGGAGCAGTACTTC
TRBV5-1,TRBJ2-5,.,.,CASLVSVRAQETQYF,TGCGCCAGCTTGGTTTCTGTCAGGGCCCAAGAGACCCAGTACTTC
TRBV4-1,TRBJ2-7,.,.,CASSQDIGFPPYEQYF,TGCGCCAGCAGCCAAGATATAGGATTTCCACCCTACGAGCAGTACTTC
TRBV12-3/TRBV12-4,TRBJ1-1,.,few,CASTPGVVNTEAFF,TGTGCCAGCACCCCGGGGGTGGTGAACACTGAAGCTTTCTTT
TRBV10-3,TRBJ2-2,.,.,CAISESQEGSTGELFF,TGTGCCATCAGTGAGAGTCAGGAAGGGAGCACCGGGGAGCTGTTTTTT
TRBV11-2,TRBJ2-7,.,.,CASSLGRGSSYEQYF,TGTGCCAGCAGCTTAGGCAGGGGTAGCTCCTACGAGCAGTACTTC
TRBV6-1,TRBJ2-5,TRBD1,few,CASRKGQEFPETQYF,TGTGCCAGCAGAAAGGGACAGGAGTTCCCAGAGACCCAGTACTTC
TRBV2,TRBJ1-5,.,.,CASSVGSGSNQPQHF,TGTGCCAGCAGTGTAGGGTCGGGAAGCAATCAGCCCCAGCATTTT
TRBV7-8,TRBJ2-1,TRBD2,.,CASSWTSGGYHNEQFF,TGTGCCAGCAGCTGGACTAGCGGGGGCTACCACAATGAGCAGTTCTTC
TRBV20-1,TRBJ2-5,TRBD1,.,CSASRGGRETQYF,TGCAGTGCTAGTAGAGGGGGCCGGGAGACCCAGTACTTC
TRBV19,TRBJ2-4,TRBD1,.,CASSFIDRGAKNIQYF,TGTGCCAGTAGTTTTATTGACAGGGGAGCCAAAAACATTCAGTACTTC
TRBV2,TRBJ2-1,.,few,CASSERAPTHPPFF,TGTGCCAGCAGTGAAAGAGCTCCCACCCACCCACCATTCTTC
TRBV7-2,TRBJ1-1,TRBD1,.,CASSALKGTGWGEAFF,TGTGCCAGCAGCGCCCTTAAGGGGACAGGGTGGGGTGAAGCTTTCTTT
TRBV7-9,TRBJ1-3,.,few,CASSLQRQDTIYF,TGTGCCAGCAGCTTACAAAGACAGGACACCATATATTTT
TRBV29-1,TRBJ2-1,TRBD2,.,CSVEGPAGGPGSYNEQFF,TGCAGCGTTGAGGGTCCAGCGGGAGGGCCGGGGTCCTACAATGAGCAGTTCTTC
TRBV4-1,TRBJ1-2,TRBD1,.,CASSQDLFREGAGGYTF,TGCGCCAGCAGCCAAGATCTGTTCCGGGAGGGGGCAGGTGGCTACACCTTC
TRBV12-5,TRBJ2-7,TRBD2,few,CASALGRDEQYF,TGTGCTAGTGCCTTGGGGAGGGACGAGCAGTACTTC
TRBV7-3,TRBJ2-7,.,.,CASSFSVAHYEQYF,TGTGCCAGCAGTTTTAGCGTAGCACATTACGAGCAGTACTTC
TRBV6-5,TRBJ2-3,TRBD1,once,CASSTRDSTQYF,TGTGCCAGCAGTACCCGGGACAGCACGCAGTATTTT
TRBV6-1,TRBJ2-1,.,.,CASRTQGERDNEQFF,TGTGCCAGCAGGACCCAGGGAGAGAGAGACAATGAGCAGTTCTTC